This T cell receptor (beta chain) came from a study of blood T cell repertoires in COVID-19. Overall study context: Material from acute and convalescent COVID-19 was sourced from the United States, Italy and Spain. From T cells, B-cell-depleted T cells, or PBMCs came the material, which was cDNA or gDNA.

Clones were read by immunoSEQ multiplex PCR, and TCRdb kept only the in-frame ones, dropping some. The sample carries roughly 200,000 clones, 80% to 90% recorded once. Participant age was about 18 to 89 years, and participants resided in 20 to 30 US areas. In its sample, this clone was seen a few times. Trimming shortened V by 1 base and J by 7 bases, and 5 bases separated the two germline ends. Germline V gene sequence: CDR1 SGHRS, CDR2 YFSETQ. This CDR3 region has 11 residues. The sample taken for sequencing was PBMCs or T cells enriched from blood (not recorded which). The sequence came from a woman aged 35 to 49 with acute COVID-19. The chain carries TRBV5-1 and TRBJ1-1, with D possibly TRBD1 on 5 matching bases. CDR3 sequence: CASSLTGEAFF. The CDR3 nucleotides read TGCGCCAGCAGCTTGACAGGTGAAGCTTTCTTT.